The 16 T cell receptor beta chains presented below share a single source sample, sequenced in a study of CD8+CD57+ T cells in acquired aplastic anemia. CDR3 and TCR beta VDJ profiling relied on a genomic DNA template. TCRdb independently ran MiXCR on the reads; one entry per CDR3 protein. The table lists some 240,000 distinct CDR3 sequences, approximately 35% of them singletons. Source material: sorted CD4+, CD8+, or CD8+CD57+ T cells (not recorded which) from PBMCs. The receptors come from a human donor in good health, serving as a control.

This clonotype was detected ten times or more. The J gene is TRBJ1-5, the V gene TRBV10-1, with 9 bases matching TRBD1. The CDR3 is made up of 14 amino acids. V trimming: 10 bases; J trimming: 5 bases; junction bases outside the gene matches: 9. CDR1 and CDR2 from the germline V gene are WNHNN and SYGVQD (reference sequence). CDR3 in amino acids: CANPKQGAHQPQHF. CDR3 in DNA: TGCGCCAACCCCAAACAGGGGGCACATCAGCCCCAGCATTTT.

This chain connects TRBV2 to TRBJ1-3; D perhaps matches TRBD1 (5 bases). V shed 5 bases and J shed 0 bases, with 11 bases lying between them. The germline gives CDR1 SNHLY, CDR2 FYNNEI. This CDR3 comprises 15 residues. The CDR3 region is CASSFLRGSGNTIYF. The CDR3 DNA reads TGTGCCAGCAGTTTTTTAAGGGGCTCTGGAAACACCATATATTTT. The full variable domain, with the rest looked up from reference TRBV2 and TRBJ1-3, is EPEVTQTPSHQVTQMGQEVILRCVPISNHLYFYWYRQILGQKVEFLVSFYNNEISEKSEIFDDQFSVERPDGSNFTLKIRSTKLEDSAMYFCASSFLRGSGNTIYFGEGSWLTVV.

This clonotype was seen a few times. The V call is TRBV6-6, the J call TRBJ1-1, with D possibly matching TRBD1 (6 bases). The CDR3 has 14 amino acids. Trimming stripped 0 bases from V and 4 bases from J, with 9 bases between. Germline-derived CDR1 and CDR2 are MNHNY and SVGAGI (reference sequence). CDR3 in DNA: TGTGCCAGCAGTTACTCGAGGGGGGCCACTGAAGCTTTCTTT. Translating it yields CASSYSRGATEAFF.

The V gene is TRBV15, the J gene TRBJ2-7; TRBD2 is a possible D gene (6 bases). CDR1 is LNHNV, CDR2 YYDKDF, per germline (reference sequence). The V end lost 3 bases, the J end lost 4 bases, and 16 bases lay between the germline ends. This CDR3 is 15 amino acids long. The CDR3 DNA reads as TGTGCCACCAGCAGCGGACGGGGGAACGAATACGAGCAGTACTTC. Protein: CATSSGRGNEYEQYF.

Many counts were recorded for this clonotype. The germline gene is not matched at one end of the junction; a read error may be the cause. The rearrangement joins TRBV29-1 to TRBJ1-3; tentatively, D is TRBD1 (6 bases). There are 13 residues in the CDR3. Germline loops: CDR1 SQVTM, CDR2 ANQGSEA. CDR3 DNA: TGCAGCGTCGAAGGACAGATTGGAAACACCATATATTTT. Translation: CSVEGQIGNTIYF.

This clonotype has at least ten counts. The chain couples TRBV10-3 to TRBJ2-3; D may be TRBD2 (6 bases). The CDR3 extends over 16 amino acids. Germline V lookup: CDR1 ENHRY, CDR2 SYGVKD. The V gene lost 4 bases and the J gene lost 0 bases, with 14 bases spanning the gap. The CDR3: CAISGSTSLSTDTQYF. CDR3 nucleotides: TGTGCCATCAGTGGCTCAACTAGCCTTAGCACAGATACGCAGTATTTT.

This clonotype was seen many times. The CDR3 reads CATSKLRGEEKLFF. For the CDR3, the DNA is TGTGCCACCAGCAAGCTGCGGGGTGAGGAAAAACTGTTTTTT. This sequence joins TRBV15 and TRBJ1-4; unclear D gene. Germline CDR1 LNHNV, CDR2 YYDKDF (reference sequence). The ends were cut back, 4 bases at V and 8 bases at J, with 14 bases in the middle. This CDR3 has 14 residues.

This clonotype was counted many times. This chain joins TRBV9 and TRBJ2-3, with 7 bases identical to TRBD2. After removal of 0 bases from V and 2 bases from J, the junction contained 6 bases not matched to a gene. The length of the CDR3 is 16 residues. Germline assignment: CDR1 SGDLS and CDR2 YYNGEE. The CDR3 protein is CASSVDEGGVTDTQYF. In DNA form, the CDR3 reads TGTGCCAGCAGCGTAGACGAGGGAGGGGTCACAGATACGCAGTATTTT.

This clonotype was observed many times. The rearrangement joins TRBV6-5 to TRBJ1-2; weak D call: TRBD1 (6 bases). The CDR3 runs to 16 residues. Germline-derived CDR1 and CDR2 are MNHEY and SVGAGI. The V and J ends lost 1 base and 2 bases respectively, with 14 bases between them. The CDR3 spells CASSYFPGTKNYGYTF. The CDR3 bases are TGTGCCAGCAGTTACTTCCCCGGGACAAAGAACTATGGCTACACCTTC.

The chain carries TRBV2 and TRBJ1-4; 7 nucleotides align to TRBD1. Germline V gene data show CDR1 as SNHLY and CDR2 as FYNNEI. CDR3 length: 13 residues. V trimming: 8 bases; J trimming: 8 bases; junction bases outside the gene matches: 8. CDR3 DNA: TGTGCCAGCCAGGGGGGCTTGGGGGAAAAACTGTTTTTT. Amino acids: CASQGGLGEKLFF.

In the case of this clonotype: A read error may be the cause here, since a much bigger clone is one base away. This rearrangement joins TRBV12-3 or TRBV12-4 to TRBJ1-2; 7 bases are a match to TRBD1. The CDR3 extends over 14 amino acids. Trimming at V came to 10 bases and at J to 7 bases, leaving 15 bases not matched to a gene. The CDR3: CANSPWGQLPGYTF. CDR3 coding DNA: TGTGCCAACAGCCCCTGGGGACAGTTGCCTGGCTACACCTTC.

A few counts support this clonotype. The CDR3 sequence is CASSILHTGNEQFF. DNA of the CDR3: TGTGCCAGCAGCATACTACACACCGGCAATGAGCAGTTCTTC. The chain employs TRBV5-6 and TRBJ2-1; no clear D. Trimming stripped 4 bases from V and 6 bases from J, with 14 bases between. The CDR3 covers 14 residues. Germline values: CDR1 SGHDT, CDR2 YYEEEE.

To note about this clonotype: A read error may be the cause here, since a much bigger clone is one base away. This sequence joins TRBV20-1 and TRBJ2-3; possibly TRBD1 or TRBD2 for D (5 bases each). CDR3 length: 14 amino acids. Per the germline V gene, CDR1 is DFQATT and CDR2 is SNEGSKA (reference sequence). The ends were cut back, 3 bases at V and 2 bases at J, with 12 bases in the middle. The CDR3 DNA reads as TGCAGTGCTAGCCGGGACGGGTACACAGATACGCAGTATTTT. Translated: CSASRDGYTDTQYF.

The gene calls are TRBV6-1 and TRBJ2-2, with D possibly being TRBD1 (6 bases). Germline-derived CDR1 and CDR2 are MNHNS and SASEGT. V lost 6 bases, J lost 0 bases, and 11 bases lay in between. The length of the CDR3 is 15 residues. CDR3 sequence reads: CASSPRGTNTGELFF. CDR3 coding DNA: TGTGCCAGCAGCCCCAGGGGAACGAACACCGGGGAGCTGTTTTTT.

This chain connects TRBV5-1 to TRBJ2-5; D is perhaps TRBD1 (7 bases). The end of the DNA is better explained by TRBJ2-1, so the J call may be wrong. Germline lookup yields CDR1 SGHRS and CDR2 YFSETQ. CDR3 size: 16 residues. The CDR3 here is CASSSPYGGGQETQFF. The CDR3 DNA sequence: TGCGCCAGCAGCTCTCCCTACGGAGGGGGCCAAGAGACCCAGTTCTTC.

This rearrangement joins TRBV6-5 to TRBJ1-2; 7 positions match TRBD1. The CDR3 has 13 residues. The germline gives CDR1 MNHEY, CDR2 SVGAGI. V was clipped by 6 bases and J by 10 bases; unmatched bases: 11. The CDR3 here is CASSPGGIRFYTF. The CDR3, as DNA: TGTGCCAGCAGCCCAGGGGGTATAAGGTTCTACACCTTC.